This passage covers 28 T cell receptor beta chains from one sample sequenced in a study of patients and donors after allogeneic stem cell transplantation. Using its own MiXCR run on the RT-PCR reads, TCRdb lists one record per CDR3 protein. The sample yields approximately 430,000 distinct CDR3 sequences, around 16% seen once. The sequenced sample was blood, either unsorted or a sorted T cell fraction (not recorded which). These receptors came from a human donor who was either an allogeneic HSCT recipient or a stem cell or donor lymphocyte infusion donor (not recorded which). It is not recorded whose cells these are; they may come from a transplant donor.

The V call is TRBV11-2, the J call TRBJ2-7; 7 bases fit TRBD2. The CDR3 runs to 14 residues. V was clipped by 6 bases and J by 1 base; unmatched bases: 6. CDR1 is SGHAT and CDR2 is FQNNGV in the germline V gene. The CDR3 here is CASRGAGRSYEQYF. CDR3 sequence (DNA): TGTGCCAGCAGGGGAGCGGGGAGATCCTACGAGCAGTACTTC.

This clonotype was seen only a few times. The CDR3 loop reads CASSSTGGVYGYTF. Here the CDR3 DNA reads TGTGCCAGCAGCTCGACAGGGGGAGTCTATGGCTACACCTTC. This chain joins TRBV11-2 and TRBJ1-2; 9 bases fit TRBD1. The CDR3 covers 14 residues. The germline V gene has CDR1 SGHAT and CDR2 FQNNGV. V dropped 4 bases and J dropped 4; count of bases not matched to a gene: 4.

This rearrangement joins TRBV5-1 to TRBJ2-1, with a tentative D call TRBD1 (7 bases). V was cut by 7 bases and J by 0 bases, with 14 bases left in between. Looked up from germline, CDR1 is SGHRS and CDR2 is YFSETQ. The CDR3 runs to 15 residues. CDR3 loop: CASGGQTSSYNEQFF. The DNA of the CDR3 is TGCGCCAGCGGGGGACAGACTAGCTCCTACAATGAGCAGTTCTTC.

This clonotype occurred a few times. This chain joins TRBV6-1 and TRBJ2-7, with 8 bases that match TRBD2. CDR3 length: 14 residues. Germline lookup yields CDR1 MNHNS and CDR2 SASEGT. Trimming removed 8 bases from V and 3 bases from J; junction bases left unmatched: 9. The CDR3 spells CASGALAGVYEQYF. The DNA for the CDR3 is TGTGCCAGCGGCGCTCTAGCGGGCGTCTACGAGCAGTACTTC.

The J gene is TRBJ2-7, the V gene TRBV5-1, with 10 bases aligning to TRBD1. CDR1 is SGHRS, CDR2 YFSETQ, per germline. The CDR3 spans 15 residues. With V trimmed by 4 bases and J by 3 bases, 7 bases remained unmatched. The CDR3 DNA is TGCGCCAGCAGCAATGCCGGGACAGGGGACTACGAGCAGTACTTC. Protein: CASSNAGTGDYEQYF.

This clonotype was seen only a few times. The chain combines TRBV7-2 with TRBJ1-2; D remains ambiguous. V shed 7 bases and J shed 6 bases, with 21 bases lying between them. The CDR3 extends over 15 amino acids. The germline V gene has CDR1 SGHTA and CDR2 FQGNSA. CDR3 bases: TGTGCCAGCACCTCGGAGCCAGGCGGGCCTCATGGCTACACCTTC. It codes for CASTSEPGGPHGYTF.

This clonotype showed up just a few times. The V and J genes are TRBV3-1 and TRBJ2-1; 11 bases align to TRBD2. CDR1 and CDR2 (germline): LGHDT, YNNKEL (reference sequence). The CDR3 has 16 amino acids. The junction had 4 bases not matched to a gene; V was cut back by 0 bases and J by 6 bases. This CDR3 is CASSQDWTSGPNEQFF. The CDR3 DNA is TGTGCCAGCAGCCAAGATTGGACTAGCGGGCCCAATGAGCAGTTCTTC.

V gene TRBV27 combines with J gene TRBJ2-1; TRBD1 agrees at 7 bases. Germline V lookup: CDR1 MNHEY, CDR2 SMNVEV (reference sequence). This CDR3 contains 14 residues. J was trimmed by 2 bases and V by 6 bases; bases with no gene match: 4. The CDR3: CASRYRGPYNEQFF. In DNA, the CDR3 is TGTGCCAGCAGGTACAGGGGCCCCTACAATGAGCAGTTCTTC.

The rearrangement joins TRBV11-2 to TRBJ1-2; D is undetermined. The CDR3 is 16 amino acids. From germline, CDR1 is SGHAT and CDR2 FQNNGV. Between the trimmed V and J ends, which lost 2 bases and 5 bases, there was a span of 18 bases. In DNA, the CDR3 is TGTGCCAGCAGCTTATCATCAGGAGGGAGGTGGTATGGCTACACCTTC. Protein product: CASSLSSGGRWYGYTF.

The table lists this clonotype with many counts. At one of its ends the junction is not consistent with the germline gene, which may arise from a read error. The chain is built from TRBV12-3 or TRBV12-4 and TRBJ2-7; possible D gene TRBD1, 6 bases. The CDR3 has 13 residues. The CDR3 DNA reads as TGCGCCAGCAGCTTGGACAGAACCTACGAGCAGTACTTC. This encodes CASSLDRTYEQYF.

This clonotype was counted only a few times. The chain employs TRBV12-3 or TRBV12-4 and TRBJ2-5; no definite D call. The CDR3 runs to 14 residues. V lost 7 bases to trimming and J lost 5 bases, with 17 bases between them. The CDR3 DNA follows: TGTGCCAGCAAAATAGGGCCTGAAGGGGAGACCCAGTACTTC. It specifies CASKIGPEGETQYF.

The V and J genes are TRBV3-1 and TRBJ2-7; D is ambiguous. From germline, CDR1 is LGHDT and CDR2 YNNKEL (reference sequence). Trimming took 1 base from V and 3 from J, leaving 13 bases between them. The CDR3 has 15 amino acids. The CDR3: CASSQGRSHHYEQYF. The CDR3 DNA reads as TGTGCCAGCAGCCAAGGTCGGAGCCACCACTACGAGCAGTACTTC.

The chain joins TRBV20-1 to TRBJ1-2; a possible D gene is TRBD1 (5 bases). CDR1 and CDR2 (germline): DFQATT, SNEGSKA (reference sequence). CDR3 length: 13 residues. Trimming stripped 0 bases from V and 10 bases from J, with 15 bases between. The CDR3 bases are TGCAGTGCTAGAGATTGGGGCGGGCCCCACTACACCTTC. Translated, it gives CSARDWGGPHYTF.

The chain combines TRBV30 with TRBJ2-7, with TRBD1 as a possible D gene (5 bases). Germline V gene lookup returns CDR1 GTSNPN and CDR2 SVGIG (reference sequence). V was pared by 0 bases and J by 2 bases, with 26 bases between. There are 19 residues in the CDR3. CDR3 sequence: CAWSVKGWGSSRVAYEQYF. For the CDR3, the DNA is TGTGCCTGGAGTGTAAAAGGTTGGGGCAGTTCCAGGGTCGCCTACGAGCAGTACTTC.

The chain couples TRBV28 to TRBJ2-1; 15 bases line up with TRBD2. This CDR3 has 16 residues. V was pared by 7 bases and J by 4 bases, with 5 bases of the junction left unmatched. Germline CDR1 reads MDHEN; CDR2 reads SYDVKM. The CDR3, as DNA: TGTGCCAGCACCCTAGGACTAGCGGGGGGGTACAATGAGCAGTTCTTC. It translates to CASTLGLAGGYNEQFF.

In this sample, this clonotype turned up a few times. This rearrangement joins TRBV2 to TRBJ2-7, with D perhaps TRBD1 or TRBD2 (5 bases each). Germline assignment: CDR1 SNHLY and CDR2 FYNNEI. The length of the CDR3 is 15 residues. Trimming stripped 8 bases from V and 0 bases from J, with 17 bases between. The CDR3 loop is CASHWPGRSSYEQYF. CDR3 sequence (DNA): TGTGCCAGCCACTGGCCGGGACGCAGCTCCTACGAGCAGTACTTC. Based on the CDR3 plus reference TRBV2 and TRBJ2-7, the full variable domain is EPEVTQTPSHQVTQMGQEVILRCVPISNHLYFYWYRQILGQKVEFLVSFYNNEISEKSEIFDDQFSVERPDGSNFTLKIRSTKLEDSAMYFCASHWPGRSSYEQYFGPGTRLTVT.

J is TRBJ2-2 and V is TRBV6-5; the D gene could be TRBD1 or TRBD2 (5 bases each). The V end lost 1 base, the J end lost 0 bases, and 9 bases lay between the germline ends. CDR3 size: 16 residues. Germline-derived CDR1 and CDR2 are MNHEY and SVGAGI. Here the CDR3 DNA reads TGTGCCAGCAGTTACTGGGTGGGACCGAACACCGGGGAGCTGTTTTTT. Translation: CASSYWVGPNTGELFF.

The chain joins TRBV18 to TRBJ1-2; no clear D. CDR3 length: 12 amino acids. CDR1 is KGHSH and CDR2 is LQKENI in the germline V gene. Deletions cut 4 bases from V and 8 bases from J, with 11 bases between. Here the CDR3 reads CASSQRTDGYTF. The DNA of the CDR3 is TGTGCCAGCTCACAACGTACGGACGGCTACACCTTC.

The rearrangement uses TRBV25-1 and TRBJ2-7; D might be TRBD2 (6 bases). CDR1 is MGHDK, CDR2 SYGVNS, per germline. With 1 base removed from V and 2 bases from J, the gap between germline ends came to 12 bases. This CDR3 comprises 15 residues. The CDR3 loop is CASSELGGPTYEQYF. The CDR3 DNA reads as TGTGCCAGCAGTGAATTGGGGGGTCCAACCTACGAGCAGTACTTC.

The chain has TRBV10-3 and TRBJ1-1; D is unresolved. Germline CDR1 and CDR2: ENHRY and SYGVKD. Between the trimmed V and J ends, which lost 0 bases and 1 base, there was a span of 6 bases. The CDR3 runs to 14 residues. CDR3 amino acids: CAISESARNTEAFF. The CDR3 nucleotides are TGTGCCATCAGTGAGTCGGCAAGGAACACTGAAGCTTTCTTT.

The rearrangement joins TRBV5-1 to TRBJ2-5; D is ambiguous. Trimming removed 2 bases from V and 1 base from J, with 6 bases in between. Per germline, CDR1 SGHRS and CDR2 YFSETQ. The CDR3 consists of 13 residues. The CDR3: CASSFPSQETQYF. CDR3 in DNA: TGCGCCAGCAGCTTTCCGTCCCAAGAGACCCAGTACTTC.

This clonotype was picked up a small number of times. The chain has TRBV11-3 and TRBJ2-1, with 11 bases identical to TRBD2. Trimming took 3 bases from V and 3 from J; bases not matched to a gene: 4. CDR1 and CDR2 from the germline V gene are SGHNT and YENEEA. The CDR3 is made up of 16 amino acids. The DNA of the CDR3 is TGTGCCAGCAGCTTCTCACTAGCGGGAGACTACAATGAGCAGTTCTTC. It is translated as CASSFSLAGDYNEQFF.

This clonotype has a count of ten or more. The CDR3 protein is CASSPGHQPQHF. The CDR3 nucleotides read TGTGCCAGCAGTCCAGGGCATCAGCCCCAGCATTTT. The J gene is TRBJ1-5, the V gene TRBV12-3 or TRBV12-4; D may be TRBD1 (5 bases). Trimming pared 5 bases from V and 5 bases from J, leaving 7 bases between. The CDR3 is made up of 12 amino acids.

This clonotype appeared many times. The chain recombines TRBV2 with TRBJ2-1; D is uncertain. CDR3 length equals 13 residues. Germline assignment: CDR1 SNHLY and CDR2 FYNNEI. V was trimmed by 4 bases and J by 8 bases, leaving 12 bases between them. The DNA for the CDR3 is TGTGCCAGCAGTGCGGCTTATCGGGATGAGCAGTTCTTC. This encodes CASSAAYRDEQFF.

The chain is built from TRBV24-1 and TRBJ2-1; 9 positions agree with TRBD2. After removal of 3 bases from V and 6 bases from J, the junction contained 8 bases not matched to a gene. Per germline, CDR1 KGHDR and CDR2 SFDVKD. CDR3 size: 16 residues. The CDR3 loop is CATSDARGGRGNEQFF. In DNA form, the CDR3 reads TGTGCCACCAGTGATGCGCGGGGGGGCCGGGGCAATGAGCAGTTCTTC.

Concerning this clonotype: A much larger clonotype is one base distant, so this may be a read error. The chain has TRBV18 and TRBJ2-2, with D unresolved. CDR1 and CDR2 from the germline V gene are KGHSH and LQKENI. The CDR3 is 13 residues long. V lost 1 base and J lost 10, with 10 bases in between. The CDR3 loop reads CASSPLPPEELFF. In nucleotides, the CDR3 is TGTGCCAGCTCACCACTACCGCCCGAGGAGCTGTTTTTT.

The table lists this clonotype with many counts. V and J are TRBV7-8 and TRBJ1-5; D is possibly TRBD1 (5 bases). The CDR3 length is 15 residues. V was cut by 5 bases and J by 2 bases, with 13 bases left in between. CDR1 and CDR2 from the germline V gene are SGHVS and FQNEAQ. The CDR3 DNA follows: TGTGCCAGCAGCCCAATGGGGGGAGGCAATCAGCCCCAGCATTTT. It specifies CASSPMGGGNQPQHF.

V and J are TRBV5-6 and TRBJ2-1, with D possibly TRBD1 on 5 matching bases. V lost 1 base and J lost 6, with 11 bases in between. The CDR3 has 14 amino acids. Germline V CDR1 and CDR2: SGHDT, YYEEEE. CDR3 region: CASSLLKGRNEQFF. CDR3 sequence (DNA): TGTGCCAGCAGCTTGTTGAAGGGGCGCAATGAGCAGTTCTTC.